The source of this T cell receptor (beta chain) is a study of OX40 agonist ivuxolimab in advanced cancers. The V gene's germline CDR1 is SGHRS and CDR2 YFSETQ. Between the trimmed V and J ends, which lost 0 bases and 6 bases, there was a span of 11 bases. This CDR3 contains 14 residues. The repertoire was sequenced with immunoSEQ multiplex PCR; TCRdb's copy has only in-frame clones and lacks some. The sample shows about 110,000 clones, under 95% of them seen only once. This sequence joins TRBV5-1 and TRBJ2-3; D might be TRBD1 (5 bases). The material was CD4+ or CD8+ T cells sorted from blood, obtained in a trial of the OX40 agonist ivuxolimab. The clonotype originates from an adult with an advanced solid tumor such as melanoma, head and neck, liver or kidney cancer. Here the CDR3 reads CASSLEQARDTQYF. Here the CDR3 DNA reads TGCGCCAGCAGCTTGGAACAGGCCAGGGATACGCAGTATTTT.